These T cell receptor beta chains were read from a single sample in a study of Graves' ophthalmopathy and Graves' hyperthyroidism. MiXCR, run by TCRdb on the multiplex PCR reads, gives a single entry per CDR3 protein. This sample yields 360,000 or so distinct CDR3 sequences, of which 15% to 20% are seen a single time; around 1.6% belongs to the top ten. Sequenced input: peripheral blood. Receptor source: a woman aged 18-35 years with Graves' ophthalmopathy. The CDR3 runs from the conserved cysteine through the conserved F or W. The order of the fields is J gene, V gene, clone size, CDR3 protein. Clone size is given for some rows only: seen once, a few or many times, or a class if the clone is expanded.

J gene: TRBJ1-6; V gene: TRBV6-2/TRBV6-3; clone size: many; CDR3 protein: CASGLLSSYNSPLHF
J gene: TRBJ2-7; V gene: TRBV9; clone size: many; CDR3 protein: CASSRGGSRYEQYF
J gene: TRBJ1-1; V gene: TRBV25-1; clone size: many; CDR3 protein: CASSEYYRAGEKAFF
J gene: TRBJ2-7; V gene: TRBV6-1; clone size: many; CDR3 protein: CASTKINHFYF
J gene: TRBJ1-1; V gene: TRBV7-2; clone size: many; CDR3 protein: CASSLATSGGTEAFF
J gene: TRBJ2-5; V gene: TRBV7-9; clone size: .; CDR3 protein: CASSLAQGPQETQYF
J gene: TRBJ1-1; V gene: TRBV11-2; clone size: many; CDR3 protein: CASSLPLNRAAGTEAFF
J gene: TRBJ2-7; V gene: TRBV6-2/TRBV6-3; clone size: few; CDR3 protein: CASSYFRLAGGPRQIYEQYF
J gene: TRBJ2-2; V gene: TRBV3-1; clone size: once; CDR3 protein: CASRVGAGNTGELFF
J gene: TRBJ2-7; V gene: TRBV6-2/TRBV6-3; clone size: many; CDR3 protein: CASSPLSIAGESEQYF
J gene: TRBJ1-1; V gene: TRBV2; clone size: many; CDR3 protein: CASTRGTREAFF
J gene: TRBJ1-1; V gene: TRBV5-1; clone size: many; CDR3 protein: CASSLNAANTEAFF
J gene: TRBJ2-3; V gene: TRBV20-1; clone size: many; CDR3 protein: CSALLASYTDTQYF
J gene: TRBJ1-6; V gene: TRBV6-1; clone size: .; CDR3 protein: CASIHSGQKNSPLHF
J gene: TRBJ2-7; V gene: TRBV27; clone size: many; CDR3 protein: CASSRNRAYVSYEQYF
J gene: TRBJ1-2; V gene: TRBV7-9; clone size: many; CDR3 protein: CASSLATPPNYGYTF
J gene: TRBJ1-1; V gene: TRBV7-2; clone size: .; CDR3 protein: CASSLQPGPNTEAFF
J gene: TRBJ2-7; V gene: TRBV7-2; clone size: many; CDR3 protein: CASSLKRAYEQYF
J gene: TRBJ1-1; V gene: TRBV11-2; clone size: many; CDR3 protein: CASSLAVSTEAFF
J gene: TRBJ2-2; V gene: TRBV7-3; clone size: .; CDR3 protein: CASSPTINTGELFF